This entry lists 13 T cell receptor beta chains sequenced from one sample in a study of blood T cell repertoires in COVID-19. TCRdb keeps only in-frame clones here, not all; method: immunoSEQ multiplex PCR. The sample contains tens of thousands of clones, more than 65% of which appear only once. The sample consisted of peripheral blood. Source of these receptors: a man aged 45-60 years with active or convalescent COVID-19.

V usage is TRBV3-1 (or the pseudogene TRBV3-2) and J usage is TRBJ2-1; TRBD2 matches 8 bases. Trimming removed 4 bases from V and 4 bases from J; junction bases left unmatched: 18. The V gene's germline CDR1 is LGHDT and CDR2 YNNKEL (reference sequence). The CDR3 has 19 amino acids. CDR3 protein: CASSLSSVTGLAGYNEQFF. CDR3 nucleotides: TGTGCCAGCAGCCTTTCCTCGGTTACCGGGCTAGCGGGTTACAATGAGCAGTTCTTC.

V usage is TRBV27 and J usage is TRBJ1-6; no firm D call. Germline loops: CDR1 MNHEY, CDR2 SMNVEV (reference sequence). The germline V and J ends were trimmed by 3 bases and 4 bases, with 7 bases remaining between them. The length of the CDR3 is 14 residues. The CDR3 spells CASSLRGYNSPLHF. CDR3 sequence (DNA): TGTGCCAGCAGTTTGCGAGGTTATAATTCACCCCTCCACTTT.

V and J are TRBV28 and TRBJ1-6, with D unclear. V was clipped by 6 bases and J by 3 bases, with 12 bases between them. The CDR3 contains 15 residues. Germline assignment: CDR1 MDHEN and CDR2 SYDVKM. DNA of the CDR3: TGTGCCAGCAGAGAGGGAGGCGACTATAATTCACCCCTCCACTTT. Protein product: CASREGGDYNSPLHF.

The count of this clone is one. CDR3 residues: CASSRDRGNTEAFF. CDR3 nucleotides: TGTGCCAGCTCACGGGACAGAGGGAACACTGAAGCTTTCTTT. This chain links TRBV18 with TRBJ1-1; TRBD1 agrees at 7 bases. The CDR3 has 14 amino acids. V was pared by 4 bases and J by 1 base, with 3 bases of the junction left unmatched. Per germline, CDR1 KGHSH and CDR2 LQKENI.

The chain carries TRBV2 and TRBJ2-1; TRBD1 agrees at 9 bases. Germline V gene data show CDR1 as SNHLY and CDR2 as FYNNEI. The V segment lost 4 bases and the J segment 9 bases; nucleotides outside the gene matches: 4. This CDR3 comprises 13 residues. CDR3 bases: TGTGCCAGCAGTGGGGACAGGGTGGGTGAGCAGTTCTTC. This sequence encodes CASSGDRVGEQFF. Complete variable domain (other parts from reference TRBV2 and TRBJ2-1): EPEVTQTPSHQVTQMGQEVILRCVPISNHLYFYWYRQILGQKVEFLVSFYNNEISEKSEIFDDQFSVERPDGSNFTLKIRSTKLEDSAMYFCASSGDRVGEQFFGPGTRLTVL.

This rearrangement joins TRBV3-1 (or the pseudogene TRBV3-2) to TRBJ1-1; tentatively, D is TRBD1 (6 bases). Trimming shortened V by 2 bases and J by 5 bases, and 21 bases separated the two germline ends. Germline V gives CDR1 LGHDT, CDR2 YNNKEL (reference sequence). This CDR3 spans 17 amino acids. CDR3 residues: CASSQSRKGERGTEAFF. The DNA of the CDR3 is TGTGCCAGCAGCCAAAGCAGGAAGGGGGAGAGAGGGACTGAAGCTTTCTTT.

The chain links TRBV4-1 to TRBJ2-5; 14 bases are shared with TRBD2. This CDR3 is 16 amino acids long. Germline trimming cut 5 bases from V and 4 bases from J; bases unmatched to any gene: 6. The V gene's germline CDR1 is MGHRA and CDR2 YSYEKL. The DNA of the CDR3 is TGCGCCAGCAGCAAGACTAGCGGGGGGGCTGGAGAGACCCAGTACTTC. Amino acid sequence: CASSKTSGGAGETQYF.

This rearrangement joins TRBV5-1 to TRBJ1-2; TRBD1 might be the D (6 bases). Germline CDR1 reads SGHRS; CDR2 reads YFSETQ. The CDR3 is 13 amino acids. The V and J ends lost 2 bases and 4 bases respectively, with 9 bases between them. The CDR3 spells CASSFQGSYGYTF. The CDR3, as DNA: TGCGCCAGCAGCTTTCAGGGGAGCTATGGCTACACCTTC.

V gene TRBV27 combines with J gene TRBJ2-1, with 11 bases identical to TRBD2. V lost 3 bases to trimming and J lost 6 bases; unmatched junction nucleotides: 7. CDR3 size: 16 residues. Per the germline V gene, CDR1 is MNHEY and CDR2 is SMNVEV (reference sequence). The CDR3 nucleotides are TGTGCCAGCAGTTTCCCCACTAGCGGGAGACGCAATGAGCAGTTCTTC. The encoded protein is CASSFPTSGRRNEQFF.

The chain carries TRBV7-2 and TRBJ2-1; D remains unclear. Germline lookup yields CDR1 SGHTA and CDR2 FQGNSA. The CDR3 is 13 residues long. Trimming removed 2 bases from V and 9 bases from J, with 11 bases in between. CDR3 in amino acids: CASSLFSAAEQFF. As DNA, the CDR3 is TGTGCCAGCAGCTTATTTTCGGCGGCTGAGCAGTTCTTC.

The rearrangement uses TRBV27 and TRBJ1-6, with a tentative D call TRBD1 (6 bases). Trimming removed 2 bases at V and 8 bases at J, with 10 bases between. The V gene's germline CDR1 is MNHEY and CDR2 SMNVEV (reference sequence). CDR3 length equals 14 residues. CDR3 region: CASSLHRVDSPLHF. Here the CDR3 DNA reads TGTGCCAGCAGTTTACACAGGGTTGATTCACCCCTCCACTTT.

The V call is TRBV10-3, the J call TRBJ2-7; possibly TRBD2 for D (5 bases). The CDR3 consists of 15 residues. V dropped 3 bases and J dropped 7 bases, with 19 bases sitting between them. Looked up from germline, CDR1 is ENHRY and CDR2 is SYGVKD. CDR3 region: CAISDITAASNEQYF. The CDR3 region has the DNA TGTGCCATCAGTGATATCACGGCGGCTAGCAATGAGCAGTACTTC.

The genes are TRBV28 and TRBJ2-7; 9 bases are a match to TRBD1. CDR1 and CDR2 (germline): MDHEN, SYDVKM. The CDR3 runs to 15 residues. V lost 7 bases, J lost 1 base, and 8 bases stayed unmatched. The DNA of the CDR3 is TGTGCCAGCACCGCCTCCGGGACAGGGTCCTACGAGCAGTACTTC. Translated: CASTASGTGSYEQYF.